This T cell receptor (beta chain) was captured in a study of cytomegalovirus exposure and HLA in healthy donors. At the level of the study: Earlier, 90 million to 140 million unique TCR beta sequences were recovered from about 200 million T cells by an analysis.

Trimming removed 2 bases at V and 7 bases at J, with 22 bases between. This CDR3 spans 16 amino acids. Per germline, CDR1 SGHRS and CDR2 YFSETQ. Vbeta (60) and Jbeta (13) primers were used in the PCR. Repertoires were generated with immunoSEQ multiplex PCR, while TCRdb's copy carries only in-frame clones and drops some. The table records under 250,000 clones, approximately 85% of them present only once. Findings and caveats of the study: The Asian-associated ancestry cluster reportedly had fewer N-insertions than the approximately 700-donor mean in a later analysis. TCR beta V segments were, for the most part, productive about 90% or about 30% of the time in an earlier analysis.

With regard to this clone: The target antigen is unknown.

V gene TRBV5-1 combines with J gene TRBJ2-7, with D perhaps matching TRBD1 (7 bases). Sequenced input: PBMCs. The sequence was obtained from a woman aged 45-65 years in good health and CMV-seronegative. The CDR3 DNA follows: TGCGCCAGCAGCTTCCGGGGGACAGATTTGGTAGGTGAGCAGTACTTC. Translating gives CASSFRGTDLVGEQYF.